This is a list of T cell receptor beta chains from one sample in a study of T-cell memory formation after mild COVID-19. TCRdb used MiXCR to reprocess the 5' RACE reads, holding one entry per CDR3 protein. The data contain some 190,000 distinct CDR3 sequences, approximately 16% of them singletons. Sequenced sample: PBMCs or a T cell subset sorted from them (not recorded which). Receptors were obtained from an adult woman who had mild COVID-19 (a few samples of this study predate the infection). Cell type and time point are not known. Each CDR3 is given with its conserved first and last residue. Each record gives: D gene, V gene, clone size, J gene, CDR3 protein, CDR3 DNA. The D gene is left open where the match is weak. Clone size is stated in some rows and not others, as once, few, many or a class when expanded.

D gene: TRBD2; V gene: TRBV5-5; clone size: NA; J gene: TRBJ2-7; CDR3 protein: CASSPGQKGLAGDTPYEQYF; CDR3 DNA: TGTGCCAGCAGCCCCGGACAGAAAGGACTAGCGGGAGACACCCCCTACGAGCAGTACTTC
D gene: NA; V gene: TRBV2; clone size: NA; J gene: TRBJ1-5; CDR3 protein: CASREIGPQHF; CDR3 DNA: TGTGCCAGCAGGGAGATTGGACCCCAGCATTTT
D gene: NA; V gene: TRBV3-1; clone size: few; J gene: TRBJ1-2; CDR3 protein: CASSLRLGGYTF; CDR3 DNA: TGTGCCAGCAGCCTTCGTCTCGGGGGCTACACCTTC
D gene: NA; V gene: TRBV6-6; clone size: NA; J gene: TRBJ2-3; CDR3 protein: CASRLSASTDTQYF; CDR3 DNA: TGTGCCAGCAGACTCAGCGCTAGCACAGATACGCAGTATTTT
D gene: NA; V gene: TRBV6-5; clone size: once; J gene: TRBJ2-3; CDR3 protein: CASSYSRTRVDTQYF; CDR3 DNA: TGTGCCAGCAGTTACTCGAGGACACGGGTAGATACGCAGTATTTT
D gene: NA; V gene: TRBV19; clone size: NA; J gene: TRBJ1-1; CDR3 protein: CATGGLLEAFF; CDR3 DNA: TGTGCCACGGGGGGCCTCCTTGAAGCTTTCTTT
D gene: NA; V gene: TRBV7-9; clone size: few; J gene: TRBJ2-1; CDR3 protein: CASSFVTSGEQFF; CDR3 DNA: TGTGCCAGCAGCTTCGTAACGTCTGGTGAGCAGTTCTTC
D gene: TRBD2; V gene: TRBV7-3; clone size: NA; J gene: TRBJ2-2; CDR3 protein: CASRGGKNTGELFF; CDR3 DNA: TGTGCCAGCAGGGGGGGGAAGAACACCGGGGAGCTGTTTTTT
D gene: TRBD2; V gene: TRBV7-6; clone size: many; J gene: TRBJ2-3; CDR3 protein: CASSPGSGGAPDTQYF; CDR3 DNA: TGTGCCAGCAGCCCAGGTAGCGGGGGGGCTCCAGATACGCAGTATTTT
D gene: NA; V gene: TRBV7-3; clone size: NA; J gene: TRBJ2-2; CDR3 protein: CASSTRHARELFF; CDR3 DNA: TGTGCCAGCAGCACCCGACACGCGCGGGAGCTGTTTTTT